This section outlines one T cell receptor (beta chain) sequence together with its context. The antigen is unknown. It was RNA transcripts that yielded the amplified TCR beta CDR3 regions. HTBI primers drove first-round RT-PCR of the TCR CDR3. TCRdb re-analysed the multiplex PCR reads in MiXCR, keeping a single row per CDR3 protein. The table includes about 270,000 distinct CDR3 sequences, 22% detected once. The sample is drawn from a study of T cells in Graves' hyperthyroidism and ophthalmopathy. Findings and caveats of the study: A median 6.5 months before onset, the model predicted ophthalmopathy. A model of 13 V-J features distinguished ophthalmopathy from stable hyperthyroidism. Among clonotypes expanded in thyroid above 0.001, most were also found in blood.

V lost 7 bases and J 3 bases, leaving 14 bases between the germline ends. Looked up from germline, CDR1 is LNHDA and CDR2 is SQIVND (reference sequence). The CDR3 is made up of 14 amino acids. The receptor's source is a man aged 30-40 years with Graves' ophthalmopathy. Sequenced sample: blood. V usage is TRBV19 and J usage is TRBJ2-3; the D is unclear. CDR3 sequence reads: CASKDDLRTDTQYF. The DNA for the CDR3 is TGTGCCAGTAAGGACGACTTGAGAACAGATACGCAGTATTTT. Variable domain in full (rest from reference TRBV19 and TRBJ2-3): DGGITQSPKYLFRKEGQNVTLSCEQNLNHDAMYWYRQDPGQGLRLIYYSQIVNDFQKGDIAEGYSVSREKKESFPLTVTSAQKNPTAFYLCASKDDLRTDTQYFGPGTRLTVL.